The text below deals with one T cell receptor beta chain. This sample stems from a study of blood T cell repertoires in COVID-19. Study overall: From the United States, Italy and Spain came samples of acute and convalescent COVID-19.

This CDR3 is 18 amino acids long. The V gene's germline CDR1 is LNHDA and CDR2 SQIVND (reference sequence). Trimming took 6 bases from V and 0 from J; bases not matched to a gene: 12. Participants spanned ages about 18 to 100 years and resided in 24 US areas. Researchers sorted participants into cohorts using their self-reported clinical history. The repertoire was sequenced with immunoSEQ multiplex PCR; TCRdb's copy has only in-frame clones and lacks some. Counted here are 400,000 to 450,000 clones, approximately 92% occurring once; the ten biggest clones make up 1.1%. Sequenced: PBMCs or T cells enriched from blood (not recorded which). The chain links TRBV19 to TRBJ2-1; 9 bases are shared with TRBD2. The source is a young man who had recovered from COVID-19. The CDR3 sequence: CASRRESGRLSSYNEQFF. CDR3 DNA: TGTGCCAGTAGAAGGGAGAGCGGGAGGCTTAGCTCCTACAATGAGCAGTTCTTC.